A selection of T cell receptor beta chains follows, all from one sample in a study of blood T cell repertoires in COVID-19. Only in-frame clones appear in the TCRdb table, and some are missing; sequencing was by immunoSEQ multiplex PCR. The sample comprises over 200,000 clones, 70% to 90% of which are singletons, and roughly 2.3% rests with the top ten. Sequences were obtained from peripheral blood. The receptors come from a man aged 30 to 45 who had recovered from COVID-19. The CDR3 runs from the conserved cysteine through the conserved F or W. D genes are given only for firm matches. Clone size appears in some rows only: once, few, many, or a class for an expanded clone.

d_call,cdr3_length,clone_size,j_call,v_call,cdr3_aa,cdr3_nt
.,17,.,TRBJ2-1,TRBV2,CASSEGRGHTDRNEQFF,TGTGCCAGCAGTGAAGGTAGGGGCCATACAGACCGTAATGAGCAGTTCTTC
.,14,.,TRBJ2-5,TRBV3-1/TRBV3-2,CASSQSGSKETQYF,TGTGCCAGCAGCCAATCGGGAAGCAAAGAGACCCAGTACTTC
TRBD1,14,once,TRBJ1-2,TRBV6-2/TRBV6-3,CASSYPPGQGGYTF,TGTGCCAGCAGTTACCCTCCGGGACAGGGGGGCTACACCTTC
.,12,.,TRBJ1-1,TRBV29-1,CSGSTVNTEAFF,TGCAGCGGGTCGACTGTGAACACTGAAGCTTTCTTT
.,16,.,TRBJ2-3,TRBV4-1,CASSQERSVSTDTQYF,TGCGCCAGCAGCCAAGAGCGGAGCGTAAGCACAGATACGCAGTATTTT
.,13,.,TRBJ2-5,TRBV3-1/TRBV3-2,CASSQQGQETQYF,TGTGCCAGCAGCCAACAGGGACAAGAGACCCAGTACTTC
TRBD1,17,.,TRBJ1-6,TRBV7-2,CASSLVPPGQVNSPLHF,TGTGCCAGCAGCTTAGTCCCACCGGGACAGGTCAATTCACCCCTCCACTTT
.,13,.,TRBJ2-2,TRBV7-7,CASSLTGAGELFF,TGTGCCAGCAGCTTGACGGGGGCCGGGGAGCTGTTTTTT
TRBD1,15,.,TRBJ1-6,TRBV25-1,CASSFGGQGHSPLHF,TGTGCCAGTTCGTTTGGGGGACAGGGTCATTCACCCCTCCACTTT
.,11,.,TRBJ2-7,TRBV19,CASSEGVEQYF,TGTGCCAGCAGTGAGGGGGTTGAGCAGTACTTC
TRBD1,15,.,TRBJ2-3,TRBV11-3,CASSLAGQGVDTQYF,TGTGCCAGCAGCTTAGCTGGACAGGGGGTAGATACGCAGTATTTT
.,12,.,TRBJ2-7,TRBV2,CATRMGGYEQYF,TGTGCCACCCGCATGGGGGGCTACGAGCAGTACTTC
.,14,.,TRBJ1-2,TRBV28,CASSLGSGPYGYTF,TGTGCCAGCAGTTTAGGTTCCGGTCCTTATGGCTACACCTTC
.,16,.,TRBJ2-7,TRBV4-1,CASSLTRAREAYEQYF,TGCGCCAGCAGCCTAACTAGGGCCAGGGAGGCCTACGAGCAGTACTTC
.,14,.,TRBJ1-2,TRBV5-1,CASSLPRDPYGYTF,TGCGCCAGCAGCTTGCCCAGGGATCCCTATGGCTACACCTTC
.,18,.,TRBJ1-5,TRBV5-5,CASSLEAVGAVGNQPQHF,TGTGCCAGCAGCTTGGAGGCAGTGGGGGCAGTAGGCAATCAGCCCCAGCATTTT
TRBD1,15,.,TRBJ1-5,TRBV6-2/TRBV6-3,CASSGETGYNQPQHF,TGTGCCAGCAGTGGAGAGACAGGGTATAATCAGCCCCAGCATTTT
.,14,.,TRBJ2-7,TRBV3-1/TRBV3-2,CASSQGATPGEQYF,TGTGCCAGCAGCCAAGGCGCGACCCCGGGAGAGCAGTACTTC
.,16,.,TRBJ1-1,TRBV6-6,CASSDPLGALNTEAFF,TGTGCCAGCAGCGACCCCTTAGGGGCCCTAAACACTGAAGCTTTCTTT
.,15,.,TRBJ2-7,TRBV10-3,CAISERAGSSYEQYF,TGTGCCATCAGTGAGCGGGCGGGGAGCTCCTACGAGCAGTACTTC
.,14,once,TRBJ1-5,TRBV7-2,CASSLSGNNQPQHF,TGTGCCAGCAGCCTGTCAGGCAACAATCAGCCCCAGCATTTT
.,13,.,TRBJ1-1,TRBV29-1,CSVGGQGNTEAFF,TGCAGCGTGGGGGGGCAGGGGAACACTGAAGCTTTCTTT
TRBD2,16,.,TRBJ2-5,TRBV7-6,CASSYRTSGGQETQYF,TGTGCCAGCAGCTATCGTACTAGCGGGGGTCAAGAGACCCAGTACTTC
.,13,once,TRBJ1-1,TRBV24-1,CATSNPGGTEAFF,TGTGCCACCAGTAACCCGGGAGGCACTGAAGCTTTCTTT
.,14,.,TRBJ1-1,TRBV7-6,CASSSREGNTEAFF,TGTGCCAGCAGCTCCCGCGAGGGGAACACTGAAGCTTTCTTT
.,15,.,TRBJ1-5,TRBV5-1,CASSLEGDRGQPQHF,TGCGCCAGCAGCTTGGAGGGGGATAGGGGTCAGCCCCAGCATTTT
.,16,few,TRBJ1-2,TRBV11-2,CASSLFVQGPFYGYTF,TGTGCCAGCAGCTTATTCGTCCAGGGCCCCTTCTATGGCTACACCTTC
.,13,.,TRBJ1-2,TRBV15,CATSRERSYGYTF,TGTGCCACCAGCAGAGAGAGGTCGTATGGCTACACCTTC
TRBD2,15,many,TRBJ2-3,TRBV19,CASSDQRGSTDTQYF,TGTGCCAGTAGTGACCAGCGGGGAAGCACAGATACGCAGTATTTT
.,15,few,TRBJ1-2,TRBV10-3,CAISEAGGRVAGYTF,TGTGCCATCAGTGAAGCGGGAGGCAGAGTGGCTGGCTACACCTTC
.,16,.,TRBJ1-1,TRBV19,CASSILAGDMNTEAFF,TGTGCCAGTAGTATTCTGGCAGGTGACATGAACACTGAAGCTTTCTTT
.,13,.,TRBJ1-4,TRBV18,CASSPNSDEKLFF,TGTGCCAGCTCACCAAATTCGGATGAAAAACTGTTTTTT
.,15,.,TRBJ1-3,TRBV18,CASSPPTGSGNTIYF,TGTGCCAGCTCACCACCTACAGGCTCTGGAAACACCATATATTTT
.,13,.,TRBJ2-7,TRBV29-1,CSVGEVPGDEQYF,TGCAGCGTTGGGGAGGTCCCCGGGGACGAGCAGTACTTC
.,16,.,TRBJ1-5,TRBV19,CASSIGRGYSNQPQHF,TGTGCCAGTAGTATAGGCAGGGGTTATAGCAATCAGCCCCAGCATTTT
TRBD2,14,.,TRBJ2-5,TRBV6-4,CASSAGGGKETQYF,TGTGCCAGCAGTGCTGGCGGGGGGAAAGAGACCCAGTACTTC
TRBD2,16,.,TRBJ2-7,TRBV10-1,CASSESGGDPLYEQYF,TGCGCCAGCAGTGAAAGCGGGGGGGACCCTCTATACGAGCAGTACTTC
.,13,.,TRBJ2-7,TRBV6-5,CASSTRPGYEQYF,TGTGCCAGCAGCACCCGACCCGGGTACGAGCAGTACTTC
TRBD2,20,.,TRBJ2-1,TRBV4-2,CASSHLGTSGGYSSYNEQFF,TGTGCCAGCAGCCACCTGGGGACTAGCGGGGGTTATAGCTCCTACAATGAGCAGTTCTTC
TRBD1,16,.,TRBJ1-5,TRBV6-2/TRBV6-3,CASSYGRGVGNQPQHF,TGTGCCAGCAGTTACGGCAGGGGGGTCGGCAATCAGCCCCAGCATTTT
.,14,once,TRBJ1-6,TRBV19,CASSMGRINSPLHF,TGTGCCAGTAGTATGGGCCGGATTAATTCACCCCTCCACTTT
TRBD1,17,once,TRBJ1-6,TRBV18,CASSPQGARSYNSPLHF,TGTGCCAGCTCACCTCAGGGGGCGCGGTCCTATAATTCACCCCTCCACTTT
TRBD1,13,.,TRBJ1-6,TRBV10-3,CAISIGTASPLHF,TGTGCCATCAGTATCGGGACAGCTTCACCCCTCCACTTT
TRBD1,16,few,TRBJ1-5,TRBV27,CASSQTGGWSNQPQHF,TGTGCCAGCAGCCAAACAGGGGGATGGAGCAATCAGCCCCAGCATTTT
TRBD1,12,.,TRBJ2-2,TRBV12-3/TRBV12-4,CASRQGPGELFF,TGTGCCAGCAGACAGGGGCCCGGGGAGCTGTTTTTT